What follows are 30 T cell receptor beta chains derived from one specimen sequenced in a study of cytomegalovirus exposure and HLA in healthy donors. With 60 Vbeta and 13 Jbeta primers, the PCR was carried out. Using immunoSEQ multiplex PCR, the repertoire was profiled, and TCRdb retains in-frame clones only, with some absent. The sample shows 80,000 to 100,000 clones, roughly 74% of them seen only once. Material: PBMCs. These receptors were obtained from a woman under 30 in good health and CMV-seropositive.

V gene TRBV6-5 combines with J gene TRBJ1-5; 7 nucleotides match TRBD1. Germline assignment: CDR1 MNHEY and CDR2 SVGAGI. The CDR3 extends over 14 amino acids. V shed 2 bases, J shed 5 bases, and the junction held 3 bases outside the gene matches. CDR3 sequence (DNA): TGTGCCAGCAGTTACCAGGGGGGCTATCAGCCCCAGCATTTT. Translation gives CASSYQGGYQPQHF.

The V call is TRBV7-8, the J call TRBJ2-7, with 10 bases fitting TRBD2. V shed 4 bases and J 6 bases; nucleotides not matched to a gene: 9. In germline, CDR1 is SGHVS, CDR2 FQNEAQ. The CDR3 has 15 amino acids. The CDR3 is CASSWGLATVGEQYF. The CDR3 DNA reads TGTGCCAGCAGCTGGGGACTAGCGACGGTAGGCGAGCAGTACTTC.

The chain carries TRBV18 and TRBJ1-2; the D is unclear. V gave up 3 bases and J gave up 3 bases, with 11 bases separating them. The V gene's germline CDR1 is KGHSH and CDR2 LQKENI. There are 14 residues in the CDR3. The CDR3 sequence: CASSPLPGYYGYTF. For the CDR3, the DNA is TGTGCCAGCTCACCCCTGCCGGGGTACTATGGCTACACCTTC.

To note about this clone: At one end the junction does not follow the germline gene, possibly because of a read error. The sample carries other DNA sequences with the same CDR3. V gene TRBV6-4 combines with J gene TRBJ1-2, with 7 bases identical to TRBD1. The CDR3 is made up of 14 amino acids. CDR1 and CDR2 from the germline V gene are MRHNA and SNTAGT. CDR3 sequence: CASSDSRTGRGYTF. DNA of the CDR3: TGTGCCAGCAGTGACTCTAGGACAGGCCGTGGCTACACCTTT.

The chain uses TRBV6-6 and TRBJ1-5; perhaps TRBD1 as D (6 bases). Germline V gene lookup returns CDR1 MNHNY and CDR2 SVGAGI (reference sequence). The V and J ends lost 6 bases and 4 bases respectively, with 13 bases between them. This CDR3 has 14 amino acids. The CDR3 spells CASSGQSSNQPQHF. CDR3 DNA: TGTGCCAGCAGCGGACAGTCCTCTAATCAGCCCCAGCATTTT.

This sequence joins TRBV5-1 and TRBJ1-1, with D perhaps TRBD1 (5 bases). Per germline, CDR1 SGHRS and CDR2 YFSETQ. The ends were cut back, 0 bases at V and 7 bases at J, with 16 bases in the middle. This CDR3 contains 15 residues. The CDR3 bases are TGCGCCAGCAGCTTGGGGGCGGGGGTAGGGATTGAAGCTTTCTTT. Protein product: CASSLGAGVGIEAFF.

This clone has just a few counts. The chain links TRBV10-3 to TRBJ2-7, with D possibly TRBD1 on 5 matching bases. The CDR3 consists of 14 residues. CDR1 and CDR2 from the germline V gene are ENHRY and SYGVKD. Trimming cost V 6 bases and J 13 bases, with 25 bases left between them. Here the CDR3 DNA reads TGTGCCATCAGACCTTCAGACAGTCCCCTTTTATCATACTTC. Translated: CAIRPSDSPLLSYF.

The genes are TRBV11-3 and TRBJ2-2, with 7 bases that match TRBD2. The length of the CDR3 is 15 residues. V was pared by 4 bases and J by 3 bases, with 5 bases of the junction left unmatched. Per the germline V gene, CDR1 is SGHNT and CDR2 is YENEEA. The CDR3 coding sequence is TGTGCCAGCAGCTCCGGGACTACCCACACCGGGGAGCTGTTTTTT. The encoded protein is CASSSGTTHTGELFF.

This clone was counted once. The chain has TRBV4-2 and TRBJ1-1; possible D gene TRBD1, 6 bases. CDR3 length: 15 amino acids. The V gene lost 0 bases and the J gene lost 7 bases, with 15 bases spanning the gap. The germline CDR1 and CDR2 sequences are LGHNA and YNFKEQ. The CDR3 DNA is TGTGCCAGCAGCCAAGATACCGATTCGGGACATGAAGCTTTCTTT. Protein: CASSQDTDSGHEAFF.

The J gene is TRBJ2-5, the V gene TRBV7-9; 12 bases align to TRBD2. V gave up 0 bases and J gave up 4 bases; unmatched junction bases: 6. The CDR3 covers 17 residues. CDR1 and CDR2 (germline): SEHNR, FQNEAQ (reference sequence). The CDR3 spells CASSLADLAGGLETQYF. In nucleotides, the CDR3 is TGTGCCAGCAGCTTAGCGGATCTAGCGGGAGGGCTAGAGACCCAGTACTTC.

The chain is built from TRBV27 and TRBJ1-1, with TRBD1 matching 10 bases. Germline values: CDR1 MNHEY, CDR2 SMNVEV (reference sequence). V lost 3 bases to trimming and J lost 2 bases; unmatched junction nucleotides: 12. The CDR3 sequence is 18 residues long. The CDR3 loop reads CASSFILGTGAVNTEAFF. The CDR3 DNA is TGTGCCAGCAGTTTTATTTTAGGGACAGGGGCCGTTAACACTGAAGCTTTCTTT.

The chain is built from TRBV4-2 and TRBJ2-5; 14 nucleotides line up with TRBD2. J gave up 9 bases and V 3 bases, and 21 bases lay outside the gene matches. There are 20 residues in the CDR3. Germline lookup yields CDR1 LGHNA and CDR2 YNFKEQ. CDR3 sequence (DNA): TGTGCCAGCAGCCATCCTGCCTCCGAGACTAGCGGGGGGGCATCGGGATCCCAGTACTTC. Protein product: CASSHPASETSGGASGSQYF.

The rearrangement joins TRBV7-6 to TRBJ2-5; 14 bases agree with TRBD2. The CDR3 has 16 residues. Germline assignment: CDR1 SGHVS and CDR2 FNYEAQ. Trimming at V came to 5 bases and at J to 5 bases, leaving 7 bases not matched to a gene. DNA of the CDR3: TGTGCCAGCAGCCAATCGACTAGCGGGAGGGGGGAGACCCAGTACTTC. Translation gives CASSQSTSGRGETQYF.

V gene TRBV4-2 combines with J gene TRBJ1-5, with a weak D call TRBD1 (6 bases). Germline-derived CDR1 and CDR2 are LGHNA and YNFKEQ. This CDR3 has 17 residues. Between the trimmed V and J ends, which lost 0 bases and 5 bases, there was a span of 17 bases. CDR3 bases: TGTGCCAGCAGCCAAGATCGGGGGGGGCTAAGGGATCAGCCCCAGCATTTT. As protein: CASSQDRGGLRDQPQHF.

The chain employs TRBV6-5 and TRBJ2-5; 7 nucleotides match TRBD1. This CDR3 has 13 amino acids. The germline gives CDR1 MNHEY, CDR2 SVGAGI. The J segment lost 4 bases and the V segment lost 5 bases, leaving 4 bases of the junction unmatched. This chain's CDR3 is CASSDRAPETQYF. The CDR3 region has the DNA TGTGCCAGCAGTGACAGGGCCCCAGAGACCCAGTACTTC.

This clone was picked up a small number of times. The rearrangement uses TRBV25-1 and TRBJ1-1; a possible D gene is TRBD1 (5 bases). With 3 bases removed from V and 1 base from J, the gap between germline ends came to 9 bases. Germline CDR1 is MGHDK and CDR2 is SYGVNS. The CDR3 runs 14 residues. CDR3 residues: CASSEATGNTEAFF. The DNA of the CDR3 is TGTGCCAGCAGTGAGGCAACAGGGAACACTGAAGCTTTCTTT.

The chain recombines TRBV19 with TRBJ2-2; the match to TRBD2 covers 9 bases. Germline CDR1 LNHDA, CDR2 SQIVND (reference sequence). CDR3 size: 17 residues. The V and J ends lost 6 bases and 1 base, in that order; junction bases with no gene match: 9. CDR3 protein: CASSTALAGLNTGELFF. Written as DNA, the CDR3 is TGTGCCAGTAGCACCGCCCTAGCGGGGCTGAACACCGGGGAGCTGTTTTTT.

The chain recombines TRBV5-4 with TRBJ1-1, with TRBD1 matching 9 bases. Germline V gene sequence: CDR1 SGHNT, CDR2 YYREEE (reference sequence). V gave up 4 bases and J gave up 1 base; unmatched junction bases: 8. CDR3 length: 16 residues. CDR3 sequence: CASSQGQGRRNTEAFF. In DNA form, the CDR3 reads TGTGCCAGCAGCCAGGGACAGGGCCGAAGGAACACTGAAGCTTTCTTT.

The V and J genes are TRBV18 and TRBJ1-3; D uncertain. Germline CDR1 reads KGHSH; CDR2 reads LQKENI. Trimming pared 2 bases from V and 0 bases from J, leaving 17 bases between. The CDR3 has 18 residues. As DNA, the CDR3 is TGTGCCAGCTCACCATTAGATTCGCTACAGCTCTCTGGAAACACCATATATTTT. As protein: CASSPLDSLQLSGNTIYF.

The gene calls are TRBV5-4 and TRBJ1-2; 10 bases are shared with TRBD1. Trimming at V came to 5 bases and at J to 6 bases, leaving 16 bases not matched to a gene. From germline, CDR1 is SGHNT and CDR2 YYREEE (reference sequence). CDR3 length: 17 amino acids. The CDR3 DNA is TGTGCCAGCAGTCCGCTACCGCAGACAGGGGGCGCTCATGGCTACACCTTC. This translates into CASSPLPQTGGAHGYTF.

Only a few counts were recorded for this clone. This rearrangement joins TRBV7-9 to TRBJ2-6; no firm D call. Germline V gene lookup returns CDR1 SEHNR and CDR2 FQNEAQ (reference sequence). This CDR3 has 15 residues. Trimming took off 5 bases at V and 5 bases at J, with 13 bases between the two ends. CDR3 loop: CASSPRGVRANVLTF. CDR3 sequence (DNA): TGTGCCAGCAGCCCCCGCGGAGTTAGGGCCAACGTCCTGACTTTC.

The sample holds one count of this clone. V and J are TRBV15 and TRBJ2-3; 10 bases are shared with TRBD2. J gave up 5 bases and V 3 bases, and 5 bases lay outside the gene matches. Germline CDR1 reads LNHNV; CDR2 reads YYDKDF (reference sequence). The CDR3 consists of 15 residues. The CDR3 protein is CATSRVAGGLDTQYF. CDR3 nucleotides: TGTGCCACCAGCAGGGTAGCGGGGGGCTTAGATACGCAGTATTTT. Combining the CDR3 with reference TRBV15 and TRBJ2-3 gives the whole variable domain DAMVIQNPRYQVTQFGKPVTLSCSQTLNHNVMYWYQQKSSQAPKLLFHYYDKDFNNEADTPDNFQSRRPNTSFCFLDIRSPGLGDTAMYLCATSRVAGGLDTQYFGPGTRLTVL.

J is TRBJ2-1 and V is TRBV11-2; tentatively, D is TRBD2 (6 bases). V was cut by 6 bases and J by 3 bases, with 15 bases left in between. CDR1 and CDR2 (germline): SGHAT, FQNNGV. This CDR3 contains 15 residues. CDR3 sequence reads: CASRPTGVSYNEQFF. The CDR3 DNA reads TGTGCCAGCAGACCTACGGGGGTTAGCTACAATGAGCAGTTCTTC. Complete variable domain (other parts from reference TRBV11-2 and TRBJ2-1): EAGVAQSPRYKIIEKRQSVAFWCNPISGHATLYWYQQILGQGPKLLIQFQNNGVVDDSQLPKDRFSAERLKGVDSTLKIQPAKLEDSAVYLCASRPTGVSYNEQFFGPGTRLTVL.

J is TRBJ2-5 and V is TRBV20-1; unclear D gene. In germline, CDR1 is DFQATT, CDR2 SNEGSKA (reference sequence). CDR3 length: 11 residues. V gave up 1 base and J gave up 5 bases, with 5 bases separating them. The CDR3 region has the DNA TGCAGTGCTAGAGCAGCGGAGACCCAGTACTTC. This codes for CSARAAETQYF.

The V and J genes are TRBV5-5 and TRBJ1-2; no clear D gene. This CDR3 is built from 12 residues. Germline CDR1 SGHKS, CDR2 YYEKEE (reference sequence). V shed 0 bases and J shed 3 bases, with 3 bases lying between them. CDR3 DNA: TGTGCCAGCAGCTTGGGAGACTATGGCTACACCTTC. Translation gives CASSLGDYGYTF.

The rearrangement joins TRBV5-1 to TRBJ2-7, with D hard to call. CDR3 length: 14 amino acids. V was shortened by 1 base and J by 4 bases, with 12 bases between the two germline ends. Germline CDR1 is SGHRS and CDR2 is YFSETQ. CDR3 loop: CASSLTPSGYEQYF. The CDR3 DNA sequence: TGCGCCAGCAGCTTGACCCCATCAGGATACGAGCAGTACTTC. Based on the CDR3 plus reference TRBV5-1 and TRBJ2-7, the full variable domain is KAGVTQTPRYLIKTRGQQVTLSCSPISGHRSVSWYQQTPGQGLQFLFEYFSETQRNKGNFPGRFSGRQFSNSRSEMNVSTLELGDSALYLCASSLTPSGYEQYFGPGTRLTVT.

This clone was counted a few times. The rearrangement joins TRBV4-1 to TRBJ2-1; the match to TRBD2 covers 10 bases. Germline values: CDR1 MGHRA, CDR2 YSYEKL. The length of the CDR3 is 19 residues. With 0 bases clipped from V and 3 bases from J, the junction kept 11 bases outside the gene matches. This CDR3 reads CASSQEGFLAGVDYNEQFF. CDR3 DNA: TGCGCCAGCAGCCAAGAAGGGTTCCTAGCGGGAGTAGACTACAATGAGCAGTTCTTC.

The rearrangement links TRBV27 to TRBJ1-2; weak D call: TRBD1 (6 bases). The CDR3 length is 15 residues. Germline V gene sequence: CDR1 MNHEY, CDR2 SMNVEV (reference sequence). The ends were cut back, 2 bases at V and 8 bases at J, with 18 bases in the middle. CDR3 in DNA: TGTGCCAGCAGTTTAATCGCAGGGGAGAGGGAAGGCTACACCTTC. Amino acids: CASSLIAGEREGYTF.

V and J are TRBV29-1 and TRBJ2-4; no definite D call. The V gene lost 0 bases and the J gene lost 14 bases, with 8 bases spanning the gap. Looked up from germline, CDR1 is SQVTM and CDR2 is ANQGSEA. CDR3 length: 10 residues. The DNA of the CDR3 is TGCAGCGTTGAAGATAAACAAGAGTACTTC. Protein: CSVEDKQEYF. Using reference TRBV29-1 and TRBJ2-4 for the parts outside the CDR3, the full variable domain is SAVISQKPSRDICQRGTSLTIQCQVDSQVTMMFWYRQQPGQSLTLIATANQGSEATYESGFVIDKFPISRPNLTFSTLTVSNMSPEDSSIYLCSVEDKQEYFGAGTRLSVL.

This clone appeared a single time. The chain links TRBV7-9 to TRBJ1-6; tentative D call: TRBD1 (5 bases). V lost 2 bases, J lost 6 bases, and 8 bases lay in between. This CDR3 has 14 amino acids. Germline values: CDR1 SEHNR, CDR2 FQNEAQ (reference sequence). The CDR3 region is CASSLPGRNSPLHF. DNA of the CDR3: TGTGCCAGCAGCTTACCAGGGCGTAATTCACCCCTCCACTTT. Full variable domain (rest looked up from reference TRBV7-9 and TRBJ1-6): DTGVSQNPRHKITKRGQNVTFRCDPISEHNRLYWYRQTLGQGPEFLTYFQNEAQLEKSRLLSDRFSAERPKGSFSTLEIQRTEQGDSAMYLCASSLPGRNSPLHFGNGTRLTVT.